A selection of T cell receptor beta chains follows, all from one sample in a study of cytomegalovirus exposure and HLA in healthy donors. Libraries were prepared by immunoSEQ multiplex PCR; TCRdb keeps only in-frame clonotypes and omits some of them. The sample has under 130,000 clones, and its top ten clones hold 0.45% to 0.6%. The sample comprised PBMCs. Receptors were obtained from a man between 50 and 59 years old in good health and CMV-seronegative. The CDR3 runs from the conserved cysteine through the conserved F or W. D genes are given only for firm matches.

cdr3_nt: TGTGCCAGCAGCTTATGGCGGGGTAAGGGAGAGACCCAGTACTTC
cdr3_aa: CASSLWRGKGETQYF
cdr3_length: 15
v_call: TRBV13
d_call: .
j_call: TRBJ2-5

cdr3_nt: TGTGCCAGCAGTCCTCGTGGGCTGATTAATGAGCAGTTCTTC
cdr3_aa: CASSPRGLINEQFF
cdr3_length: 14
v_call: TRBV13
d_call: .
j_call: TRBJ2-1

cdr3_nt: TGTGCCAGCAGCCAAGGTCAGGGGGACACTAATTCACCCCTCCACTTT
cdr3_aa: CASSQGQGDTNSPLHF
cdr3_length: 16
v_call: TRBV4-2
d_call: TRBD1
j_call: TRBJ1-6

cdr3_nt: TGTGCCAGCAGTGAAGGGGGGGGGTTTAATCAGCCCCAGCATTTT
cdr3_aa: CASSEGGGFNQPQHF
cdr3_length: 15
v_call: TRBV6-1
d_call: .
j_call: TRBJ1-5

cdr3_nt: TGCGCCAGCAGCCAAAAGACAGGGACTGGGGCCAACGTCCTGACTTTC
cdr3_aa: CASSQKTGTGANVLTF
cdr3_length: 16
v_call: TRBV4-1
d_call: TRBD1
j_call: TRBJ2-6

cdr3_nt: TGTGCCAGCAGCTTGTGGAGAACGACCTACGAGCAGTACTTC
cdr3_aa: CASSLWRTTYEQYF
cdr3_length: 14
v_call: TRBV5-4
d_call: .
j_call: TRBJ2-7

cdr3_nt: TGCGCCAGCAGCTTTACTAGCGGGATAGGGAATGAGCAGTTCTTC
cdr3_aa: CASSFTSGIGNEQFF
cdr3_length: 15
v_call: TRBV5-1
d_call: TRBD2
j_call: TRBJ2-1

cdr3_nt: TGTGCCAGTAGTATGGAGGGAGGGGCGAATACGCAGTATTTT
cdr3_aa: CASSMEGGANTQYF
cdr3_length: 14
v_call: TRBV19
d_call: TRBD2
j_call: TRBJ2-3

cdr3_nt: TGTGCCAGCAGCTTAGCGGCCAACTATGGCTACACCTTC
cdr3_aa: CASSLAANYGYTF
cdr3_length: 13
v_call: TRBV7-2
d_call: .
j_call: TRBJ1-2

cdr3_nt: TGTGCCAGCAGACAACAGGACTCTGGAAACACCATATATTTT
cdr3_aa: CASRQQDSGNTIYF
cdr3_length: 14
v_call: TRBV6-5
d_call: .
j_call: TRBJ1-3

cdr3_nt: TGTGCTAGCAGCCCCGGGCTAGCGGGACGCAATGAGCAGTTCTTC
cdr3_aa: CASSPGLAGRNEQFF
cdr3_length: 15
v_call: TRBV7-7
d_call: TRBD2
j_call: TRBJ2-1

cdr3_nt: TGCGCCAGCAGCCTAGGCGGGGTAAGCTCCTACAATGAGCAGTTCTTC
cdr3_aa: CASSLGGVSSYNEQFF
cdr3_length: 16
v_call: TRBV5-1
d_call: .
j_call: TRBJ2-1

cdr3_nt: TGCGCCAGCAGCTTGGGGGGCGCGGACTATGGCTACACCTTC
cdr3_aa: CASSLGGADYGYTF
cdr3_length: 14
v_call: TRBV5-1
d_call: .
j_call: TRBJ1-2

cdr3_nt: TGTGCCAGCAGTTCCGGGACAGGGGGAAGCTACGAGCAGTACTTC
cdr3_aa: CASSSGTGGSYEQYF
cdr3_length: 15
v_call: TRBV27
d_call: TRBD1
j_call: TRBJ2-7

cdr3_nt: TGTGCCAGTAGTATTAGTGACACTAGCAATCAGCCCCAGCATTTT
cdr3_aa: CASSISDTSNQPQHF
cdr3_length: 15
v_call: TRBV19
d_call: .
j_call: TRBJ1-5

cdr3_nt: TGTGCCAGCAGCAACCGGGACAGGGGACAGGAGACCCAGTACTTC
cdr3_aa: CASSNRDRGQETQYF
cdr3_length: 15
v_call: TRBV5-4
d_call: TRBD1
j_call: TRBJ2-5

cdr3_nt: TGTGCCAGCAGCCAATGGTCTAGCGGGAGGAATAGAGAGACCCAGTACTTC
cdr3_aa: CASSQWSSGRNRETQYF
cdr3_length: 17
v_call: TRBV4-2
d_call: TRBD2
j_call: TRBJ2-5

cdr3_nt: TGTGCCACCAGCAGTCCCGAAGGGGGGGCCGCCTACAATGAGCAGTTCTTC
cdr3_aa: CATSSPEGGAAYNEQFF
cdr3_length: 17
v_call: TRBV15
d_call: .
j_call: TRBJ2-1

cdr3_nt: TGTGCCAGCAGCCCAGGGACCGGACAGCTAAATCAGCCCCAGCATTTT
cdr3_aa: CASSPGTGQLNQPQHF
cdr3_length: 16
v_call: TRBV27
d_call: .
j_call: TRBJ1-5

cdr3_nt: TGTGCCAGCAGCCCGGCCCGAGAACTATACGGCTACACCTTC
cdr3_aa: CASSPARELYGYTF
cdr3_length: 14
v_call: TRBV7-8
d_call: .
j_call: TRBJ1-2

cdr3_nt: TGCAGCGTTGCCAGCTCTGGGGCCAACGTCCTGACTTTC
cdr3_aa: CSVASSGANVLTF
cdr3_length: 13
v_call: TRBV29-1
d_call: .
j_call: TRBJ2-6

cdr3_nt: TGTGCCAGCAGCTTAGACAGGGCTTCAGAGACCCAGTACTTC
cdr3_aa: CASSLDRASETQYF
cdr3_length: 14
v_call: TRBV7-2
d_call: .
j_call: TRBJ2-5

cdr3_nt: TGTGCCTGGAATAGTGACCACGTCGGGGTGACGTTCGAGCAGTACTTC
cdr3_aa: CAWNSDHVGVTFEQYF
cdr3_length: 16
v_call: TRBV30
d_call: .
j_call: TRBJ2-7

cdr3_nt: TGTGCCAGCAGCTTTACGAGACAGGGTGACGCTTTCTTT
cdr3_aa: CASSFTRQGDAFF
cdr3_length: 13
v_call: TRBV5-6
d_call: TRBD1
j_call: TRBJ1-1

cdr3_nt: TGCGCCAGCAGCTTCCGGAGACAGGGGGCCGGTAATTCACCCCTCCACTTT
cdr3_aa: CASSFRRQGAGNSPLHF
cdr3_length: 17
v_call: TRBV5-1
d_call: TRBD1
j_call: TRBJ1-6

cdr3_nt: TGTGCCAGTAGTACCGGGAGCCAAAGCTCCTACGAGCAGTACTTC
cdr3_aa: CASSTGSQSSYEQYF
cdr3_length: 15
v_call: TRBV19
d_call: .
j_call: TRBJ2-7

cdr3_nt: TGCAGCGTCCTGACAGGGCAAGAGACCCAGTACTTC
cdr3_aa: CSVLTGQETQYF
cdr3_length: 12
v_call: TRBV29-1
d_call: TRBD1
j_call: TRBJ2-5

cdr3_nt: TGTGCCAGCAGCATGACTAGCGGGAGGTCCGAGCAGTACTTC
cdr3_aa: CASSMTSGRSEQYF
cdr3_length: 14
v_call: TRBV5-8
d_call: TRBD2
j_call: TRBJ2-7

cdr3_nt: TGCGCCAGCTCCCTCAGGGAGGGTGGCACCGGGGAGCTGTTTTTT
cdr3_aa: CASSLREGGTGELFF
cdr3_length: 15
v_call: TRBV5-1
d_call: TRBD2
j_call: TRBJ2-2

cdr3_nt: TGTGCCAGCAGGGGACAGGGAATGATGCCCCAGCATTTT
cdr3_aa: CASRGQGMMPQHF
cdr3_length: 13
v_call: TRBV2
d_call: TRBD1
j_call: TRBJ1-5

cdr3_nt: TGTGCCAGTAGGGGCGGGACAGGCCTCGAAATGGGCTATGGCTACACCTTC
cdr3_aa: CASRGGTGLEMGYGYTF
cdr3_length: 17
v_call: TRBV19
d_call: TRBD1
j_call: TRBJ1-2

cdr3_nt: TGTGCCAGCTCACCCGGGGACAGACTGAGCGCCTACGAGCAGTACTTC
cdr3_aa: CASSPGDRLSAYEQYF
cdr3_length: 16
v_call: TRBV18
d_call: TRBD1
j_call: TRBJ2-7

cdr3_nt: TGCGCCAGCAGCCTTTTAGCGCCTTCCTACGAGCAGTACTTC
cdr3_aa: CASSLLAPSYEQYF
cdr3_length: 14
v_call: TRBV5-1
d_call: .
j_call: TRBJ2-7

cdr3_nt: TGTGCCAGCAGCACAGGGGACAGGGTTAAATACGAGCAGTACTTC
cdr3_aa: CASSTGDRVKYEQYF
cdr3_length: 15
v_call: TRBV7-6
d_call: TRBD1
j_call: TRBJ2-7

cdr3_nt: TGTGCCAGCAGTTACTCGATTGGACACGAAGGCTACGAGCAGTACTTC
cdr3_aa: CASSYSIGHEGYEQYF
cdr3_length: 16
v_call: TRBV6-5
d_call: .
j_call: TRBJ2-7